A selection of T cell receptor beta chains follows, all from one sample in a study of immune evolution from preneoplasia to lung adenocarcinoma. Here immunoSEQ multiplex PCR was the method, and the copy in TCRdb shows in-frame clones only, minus some. Of several thousand clones listed, 76% were seen once; the top ten hold approximately 8%. The sample was FFPE minimally invasive lung adenocarcinoma tissue. These receptors were taken from a person between 65 and 79 years old with lung adenocarcinoma. Both conserved end residues are part of each CDR3. A D gene is named only where the DNA matches it firmly. Expanded clones are given a class, and other clones once, few, many or no size at all.

j_call	d_call	clone_size	v_call	cdr3_length	cdr3_aa	cdr3_nt
TRBJ2-7	TRBD1	.	TRBV7-6	17	CASSLAANRDSYYEQYF	TGTGCCAGCAGCTTAGCGGCAAACCGGGACAGCTACTACGAGCAGTACTTC
TRBJ2-5	TRBD1	.	TRBV19	15	CASSIGQGAGETQYF	TGTGCCAGTAGTATAGGGCAGGGGGCTGGAGAGACCCAGTACTTC
TRBJ2-1	.	.	TRBV6-5	15	CASSYPGAGANEQFF	TGTGCCAGCAGTTACCCCGGGGCAGGGGCAAATGAGCAGTTCTTC
TRBJ2-7	.	few	TRBV5-1	14	CASSFSRATHEQYF	TGCGCCAGCAGCTTTTCTAGGGCTACCCACGAGCAGTACTTC
TRBJ2-7	.	.	TRBV28	14	CASSLHGNSYEQYF	TGTGCCAGCAGTCTGCATGGGAATTCCTACGAGCAGTACTTC
TRBJ1-3	.	few	TRBV7-2	13	CASSQSSGNTIYF	TGTGCCAGCAGCCAGAGCTCTGGAAACACCATATATTTT
TRBJ2-5	TRBD2	few	TRBV2	15	CASTYSGAYQETQYF	TGTGCCAGTACCTATAGCGGGGCGTACCAAGAGACCCAGTACTTC
TRBJ2-1	.	.	TRBV4-1	16	CASSHFTTESHNEQFF	TGCGCCAGCAGCCATTTTACGACTGAGTCCCACAATGAGCAGTTCTTC
TRBJ1-2	TRBD1	.	TRBV7-8	15	CASSLGQDRGYGYTF	TGTGCCAGCAGCTTAGGGCAAGACAGGGGCTATGGCTACACCTTC
TRBJ1-6	.	.	TRBV19	15	CASSDAGKWNSPLHF	TGTGCCAGTAGTGATGCAGGGAAATGGAATTCACCCCTCCACTTT
TRBJ1-2	.	.	TRBV5-1	13	CASSLGLLYGYTF	TGCGCCAGCAGCTTGGGACTGCTCTATGGCTACACCTTC
TRBJ2-7	TRBD2	.	TRBV29-1	17	CSVVGDSGRGGSYEQYF	TGCAGCGTTGTCGGGGATAGCGGGAGGGGAGGCTCCTACGAGCAGTACTTC